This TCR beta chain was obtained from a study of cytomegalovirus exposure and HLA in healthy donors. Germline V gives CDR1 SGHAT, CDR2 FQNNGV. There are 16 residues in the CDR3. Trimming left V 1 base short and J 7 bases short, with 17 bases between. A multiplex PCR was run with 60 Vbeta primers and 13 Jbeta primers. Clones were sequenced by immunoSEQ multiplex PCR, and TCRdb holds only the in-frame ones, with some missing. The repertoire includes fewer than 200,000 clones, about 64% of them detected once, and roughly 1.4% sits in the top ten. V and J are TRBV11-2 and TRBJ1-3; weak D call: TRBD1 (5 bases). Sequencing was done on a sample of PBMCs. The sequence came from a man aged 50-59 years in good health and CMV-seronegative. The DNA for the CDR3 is TGTGCCAGCAGCTTAGCCCCCCCAGGGCGGGGGAACACCATATATTTT. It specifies CASSLAPPGRGNTIYF. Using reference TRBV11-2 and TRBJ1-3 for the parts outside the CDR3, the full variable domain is EAGVAQSPRYKIIEKRQSVAFWCNPISGHATLYWYQQILGQGPKLLIQFQNNGVVDDSQLPKDRFSAERLKGVDSTLKIQPAKLEDSAVYLCASSLAPPGRGNTIYFGEGSWLTVV.